The present entry profiles one T cell receptor beta chain with its context. The data originate from a study of T cell responses to AZD1222 COVID-19 vaccine. The CDR3 sequence is 13 residues long. The V end lost 6 bases, the J end lost 4 bases, and 12 bases lay between the germline ends. TCRdb keeps only in-frame clones here, not all; method: immunoSEQ multiplex PCR. The sample lists 150,000 to 200,000 clones, about 91% occurring once. The specimen was peripheral blood, collected 28 days after the second AZD1222 dose. The origin of this receptor is an adult who received the AZD1222 COVID-19 vaccine. The J gene is TRBJ1-1, the V gene TRBV12-3 or TRBV12-4; D ambiguous. This chain's CDR3 is CASSPPGFTEAFF. As DNA, the CDR3 is TGTGCCAGCAGCCCCCCGGGGTTCACTGAAGCTTTCTTT.